This T cell receptor (beta chain) was obtained from a study of CD8 T cells in Susac syndrome. Sequencing of TCR beta was performed on blood CD8+ T cells and on blood CD4+ T cells. RNA in amounts of roughly 0.5 to 1 ug was reverse transcribed with random hexamers. TCRdb redid the calling of the immunoSEQ multiplex PCR reads with MiXCR, one entry per CDR3 protein. The sample lists about 140,000 distinct CDR3 sequences; approximately 95% were seen once. V lost 6 bases, J lost 6 bases, and 8 bases stayed unmatched. This CDR3 has 15 amino acids. The origin of this receptor is a human donor with multiple sclerosis. The chain joins TRBV12-3 or TRBV12-4 to TRBJ1-3; TRBD1 agrees at 10 bases. The sequenced material came from CD4+ T cells from PBMCs. CDR3 DNA: TGTGCCAGCAGCCCTCGGACAGGGGGACTAAACACCATATATTTT. It specifies CASSPRTGGLNTIYF.